These 17 T cell receptor beta chains were all obtained from the same sample, sequenced in a study of OX40 agonist ivuxolimab in advanced cancers. Generated by immunoSEQ multiplex PCR, the TCRdb table keeps only in-frame clones and is missing some. The sample records roughly 86,000 clones, 90% to 95% being singletons. Here the sequenced sample was CD4+ or CD8+ T cells sorted from blood, taken in a trial of the OX40 agonist ivuxolimab. These receptors were obtained from an adult with an advanced solid tumor such as melanoma, head and neck, liver or kidney cancer.

The chain has TRBV6-5 and TRBJ2-3, with 7 positions matching TRBD1. V shed 6 bases and J 5 bases; nucleotides not matched to a gene: 11. Germline-derived CDR1 and CDR2 are MNHEY and SVGAGI. The CDR3 is made up of 15 amino acids. The CDR3 sequence: CASRGDRVGKDTQYF. In nucleotides, the CDR3 is TGTGCCAGCAGGGGCGACAGGGTAGGAAAAGATACGCAGTATTTT.

The rearrangement joins TRBV7-6 to TRBJ2-1; 7 positions match TRBD2. The V gene end was trimmed by 2 bases and the J gene end by 5 bases; junction bases not matched to a gene: 6. Germline V gives CDR1 SGHVS, CDR2 FNYEAQ. CDR3 size: 15 residues. CDR3 DNA sequence: TGTGCCAGCAGCTTACCCGCTAGCGGAAACAATGAGCAGTTCTTC. As protein: CASSLPASGNNEQFF. The variable domain in full, with the rest retrieved from reference TRBV7-6 and TRBJ2-1, is GAGVSQSPRYKVTKRGQDVALRCDPISGHVSLYWYRQALGQGPEFLTYFNYEAQQDKSGLPNDRFSAERPEGSISTLTIQRTEQRDSAMYRCASSLPASGNNEQFFGPGTRLTVL.

The chain carries TRBV6-5 and TRBJ1-1, with D perhaps TRBD1 (5 bases). V was clipped by 4 bases and J by 5 bases, with 17 bases between them. Germline-derived CDR1 and CDR2 are MNHEY and SVGAGI. The CDR3 length is 15 residues. The CDR3 bases are TGTGCCAGCAGTTTGGGTGGCAGGGTGCGAACTGAAGCTTTCTTT. This encodes CASSLGGRVRTEAFF.

V gene TRBV5-6 combines with J gene TRBJ2-5, with D perhaps matching TRBD1 (6 bases). CDR1 SGHDT and CDR2 YYEEEE come from the germline V gene. Trimming stripped 1 base from V and 4 bases from J, with 8 bases between. The CDR3 loop spans 13 amino acids. CDR3 amino acids: CASSLTGPETQYF. The CDR3 region has the DNA TGTGCCAGCAGCTTGACAGGGCCAGAGACCCAGTACTTC.

This clone was recorded only once. The V and J genes are TRBV2 and TRBJ2-7; D ambiguous. Trimming left V 6 bases short and J 0 bases short, with 6 bases between. The V gene's germline CDR1 is SNHLY and CDR2 FYNNEI. The CDR3 is made up of 12 amino acids. The CDR3: CASSGDSYEQYF. The CDR3 DNA reads TGTGCCAGCAGCGGCGACTCCTACGAGCAGTACTTC.

The chain uses TRBV9 and TRBJ1-6, with D hard to call. Germline V CDR1 and CDR2: SGDLS, YYNGEE. V lost 5 bases, J lost 10 bases, and 10 bases lay in between. This CDR3 comprises 12 residues. CDR3 loop: CASSYTDSPLHF. CDR3 sequence (DNA): TGTGCCAGCAGTTACACCGACTCACCCCTCCACTTT. The whole variable domain, filled in from reference TRBV9 and TRBJ1-6, reads DSGVTQTPKHLITATGQRVTLRCSPRSGDLSVYWYQQSLDQGLQFLIQYYNGEERAKGNILERFSAQQFPDLHSELNLSSLELGDSALYFCASSYTDSPLHFGNGTRLTVT.

The CDR3, as DNA: TGTGCCTGGAGTGTAGGGAACAGCTATAATTCACCCCTCCACTTT. Translation: CAWSVGNSYNSPLHF. The chain uses TRBV30 and TRBJ1-6; D not certain. Deletions cut 0 bases from V and 3 bases from J, with 9 bases between. Germline V gene lookup returns CDR1 GTSNPN and CDR2 SVGIG (reference sequence). The CDR3 has 15 residues.

J is TRBJ2-5 and V is TRBV5-1; 12 bases agree with TRBD1. The V gene's germline CDR1 is SGHRS and CDR2 YFSETQ. Trimming removed 0 bases from V and 4 bases from J; junction bases left unmatched: 4. The CDR3 runs to 16 residues. The CDR3 reads CASSLAGQGAGETQYF. The DNA of the CDR3 is TGCGCCAGCAGCTTGGCGGGACAGGGGGCCGGAGAGACCCAGTACTTC.

The chain joins TRBV19 to TRBJ2-3; D uncertain. V lost 7 bases to trimming and J lost 0 bases, with 17 bases between them. The CDR3 sequence is 16 residues long. Per germline, CDR1 LNHDA and CDR2 SQIVND (reference sequence). This chain's CDR3 is CASTPRWRPSTDTQYF. DNA of the CDR3: TGTGCCAGTACCCCTCGGTGGCGTCCTAGCACAGATACGCAGTATTTT.

The chain couples TRBV5-1 to TRBJ2-1; 10 bases map to TRBD2. CDR1 is SGHRS, CDR2 YFSETQ, per germline. The junction had 7 bases not matched to a gene; V was cut back by 0 bases and J by 7 bases. CDR3 length: 16 amino acids. CDR3 protein: CASSLGQAGGVNEQFF. For the CDR3, the DNA is TGCGCCAGCAGCTTGGGCCAAGCGGGAGGGGTAAATGAGCAGTTCTTC.

This rearrangement joins TRBV28 to TRBJ2-2; 11 nucleotides agree with TRBD1. CDR3 size: 15 residues. Germline CDR1 and CDR2: MDHEN and SYDVKM. Trimming at V came to 7 bases and at J to 4 bases, leaving 5 bases not matched to a gene. The CDR3 protein is CASTEDRGPTGELFF. Written as DNA, the CDR3 is TGTGCCAGCACCGAGGACAGGGGGCCCACCGGGGAGCTGTTTTTT.

The chain combines TRBV4-3 with TRBJ2-5; a possible D gene is TRBD1 (6 bases). Trimming took off 4 bases at V and 1 base at J, with 10 bases between the two ends. CDR3 length equals 14 residues. CDR1 LGHNA and CDR2 YSLEER come from the germline V gene. CDR3 region: CASSRATGQETQYF. The CDR3 nucleotides are TGCGCCAGCAGCCGCGCGACAGGCCAAGAGACCCAGTACTTC.

The chain recombines TRBV10-3 with TRBJ1-1, with D maybe TRBD1 (6 bases). This CDR3 is 14 amino acids long. V lost 6 bases and J 4 bases, leaving 15 bases between the germline ends. CDR1 is ENHRY, CDR2 SYGVKD, per germline. The CDR3 DNA is TGTGCCATCAGCCCCAACAGGGATACCACTGAAGCTTTCTTT. It is translated as CAISPNRDTTEAFF.

The chain links TRBV28 to TRBJ1-3; TRBD1 agrees at 10 bases. This CDR3 spans 17 amino acids. CDR1 is MDHEN, CDR2 SYDVKM, per germline. With 7 bases clipped from V and 0 bases from J, the junction kept 9 bases outside the gene matches. The DNA for the CDR3 is TGTGCCAGCAAAGGGCGGACAGGGGGTGTCTCTGGAAACACCATATATTTT. Translation gives CASKGRTGGVSGNTIYF.

The V and J genes are TRBV5-1 and TRBJ2-2, with D possibly being TRBD1 (5 bases). This CDR3 has 15 amino acids. The V gene's germline CDR1 is SGHRS and CDR2 YFSETQ. V was shortened by 8 bases and J by 0 bases, with 14 bases between the two germline ends. This chain's CDR3 is CASLGLSTNTGELFF. Here the CDR3 DNA reads TGCGCCAGTCTGGGGCTATCGACGAACACCGGGGAGCTGTTTTTT.

The gene calls are TRBV7-3 and TRBJ2-3; D possibly matches TRBD1 or TRBD2 (5 bases each). The CDR3 extends over 13 amino acids. Germline CDR1 SGHTA, CDR2 FQGTGA. V shed 2 bases and J shed 9 bases, with 12 bases lying between them. The CDR3 reads CASSLLPRETQYF. The CDR3 nucleotides read TGTGCCAGCAGCTTATTACCCAGGGAGACGCAGTATTTT.

This chain joins TRBV10-2 and TRBJ1-5; 11 bases are shared with TRBD1. There are 13 residues in the CDR3. Trimming cost V 6 bases and J 7 bases; bases outside gene matches: 2. CDR1 is WSHSY and CDR2 is SAAADI in the germline V gene. The CDR3, as DNA: TGCGCCAGCAGCAGGACAGGGGGCCAGCCCCAGCATTTT. It encodes CASSRTGGQPQHF.